The TCR beta chain described here comes from a study of blood T cell repertoires in COVID-19. Across the study: Samples came from the United States, Italy and Spain, spanning acute and convalescent COVID-19.

V lost 5 bases, J lost 6 bases, and 4 bases stayed unmatched. The CDR3 contains 13 residues. Ages ranged from about 18 to 89 years, with residence in more than 20 US areas. Within 2 weeks of study entry, exposed participants had contacted a PCR-confirmed or clinician-diagnosed COVID-19 case. As handled by the study authors: Reference gene primer amplification yielded estimated nucleated cell counts. The method was immunoSEQ multiplex PCR; TCRdb's version includes in-frame clones alone and lacks a portion of them. V, J and clone size reflect that table, while D and trimming were determined from the DNA. The table lists approximately 400,000 clones, roughly 92% of them singletons.

The receptor was derived from a woman aged 40 to 50 who had been exposed to COVID-19. This chain links TRBV12-3 or TRBV12-4 with TRBJ2-7, with TRBD1 identical over 10 bases. What was sequenced was PBMCs or T cells enriched from blood (not recorded which). The CDR3 loop is CASSTGQGGEQYF. The CDR3 nucleotides are TGTGCCAGCAGTACAGGACAGGGGGGCGAGCAGTACTTC.